One and the same sample provided the 18 T cell receptor beta chains below, sequenced in a study of T cell repertoires in cytomegalovirus infection. From the reads, TCRdb called clonotypes with MiXCR, one entry per CDR3 protein. The sample consists of under 850,000 distinct CDR3 sequences, about 30% of them appearing once. These receptors' targets are unknown. Sequenced here: cultured PBMCs, sampled from culture after CMV antigen stimulation. These receptors were taken from a human donor in good health (CMV status not recorded). Some clones in this sample may be carry-over from other donors' samples.

This clonotype was counted a few times. Here the CDR3 reads CASSSGDGSGYEQYF. As DNA, the CDR3 is TGCGCCAGCAGCTCGGGTGATGGTAGCGGCTACGAGCAGTACTTC. This chain joins TRBV5-1 and TRBJ2-7; perhaps TRBD2 as D (6 bases). The CDR3 is 15 amino acids. Germline assignment: CDR1 SGHRS and CDR2 YFSETQ. The V and J ends lost 3 bases and 3 bases respectively, with 16 bases between them.

The chain links TRBV6-2 or TRBV6-3 to TRBJ2-1; a weak D match, TRBD2 (6 bases). V lost 6 bases and J lost 2, with 11 bases in between. Germline V gene sequence: CDR1 MNHEY, CDR2 SVGEGT. This CDR3 has 14 amino acids. The CDR3 here is CASRSGLTYNEQFF. The CDR3 coding sequence is TGTGCCAGCAGATCGGGACTCACCTACAATGAGCAGTTCTTC.

This clonotype was detected a few times. The chain links TRBV5-1 to TRBJ2-7, with 8 bases fitting TRBD2. Looked up from germline, CDR1 is SGHRS and CDR2 is YFSETQ. V lost 2 bases, J lost 6 bases, and 13 bases stayed unmatched. The CDR3 loop spans 16 amino acids. The CDR3 loop is CASSFSSGRAFREQYF. The CDR3 DNA sequence: TGCGCCAGCAGCTTCAGTTCCGGGAGGGCCTTTCGCGAGCAGTACTTC.

The V gene is TRBV5-4, the J gene TRBJ1-2; 10 bases are a match to TRBD1. From germline, CDR1 is SGHNT and CDR2 YYREEE (reference sequence). The CDR3 spans 14 residues. With V trimmed by 4 bases and J by 7 bases, 7 bases remained unmatched. DNA of the CDR3: TGTGCCAGCAGCCAGAGACAGGGGGCGGGTGGCTACACCTTC. Encoded protein: CASSQRQGAGGYTF.

A single count supports this clonotype. The rearrangement joins TRBV12-3 or TRBV12-4 to TRBJ2-7; 10 bases agree with TRBD1. V gave up 6 bases and J gave up 3 bases; unmatched junction bases: 8. The CDR3 extends over 15 amino acids. The CDR3 DNA reads TGTGCCAGCAGATATAGGACAGGGGGTTTCTACGAGCAGTACTTC. Protein: CASRYRTGGFYEQYF.

This clonotype was recorded a few times. The chain joins TRBV18 to TRBJ2-7; a possible D gene is TRBD1 (6 bases). The germline CDR1 and CDR2 sequences are KGHSH and LQKENI. Trimming shortened V by 1 base and J by 3 bases, and 7 bases separated the two germline ends. This CDR3 spans 13 amino acids. CDR3 DNA: TGTGCCAGCTCACCACTGGACAGCTACGAGCAGTACTTC. It codes for CASSPLDSYEQYF.

Only a few counts were recorded for this clonotype. The rearrangement uses TRBV19 and TRBJ2-1, with D perhaps matching TRBD2 (6 bases). Trimming stripped 5 bases from V and 0 bases from J, with 11 bases between. The CDR3 is 15 residues long. Germline V gives CDR1 LNHDA, CDR2 SQIVND (reference sequence). The CDR3 region has the DNA TGTGCCAGTAGTGGGCCAGCGGGCTCCTACAATGAGCAGTTCTTC. It translates to CASSGPAGSYNEQFF.

This chain's CDR3 is CASSLRTSGFYEQYF. In DNA, the CDR3 is TGTGCCAGCAGTCTACGGACTAGCGGATTCTACGAGCAGTACTTC. V gene TRBV27 combines with J gene TRBJ2-7; 10 positions agree with TRBD2. CDR3 size: 15 residues. Germline lookup yields CDR1 MNHEY and CDR2 SMNVEV (reference sequence). V lost 5 bases, J lost 3 bases, and 7 bases stayed unmatched.

A few counts support this clonotype. This sequence joins TRBV7-2 and TRBJ1-1, with TRBD1 as a possible D gene (6 bases). The germline gives CDR1 SGHTA, CDR2 FQGNSA. The germline V and J ends were trimmed by 3 bases and 0 bases, with 17 bases remaining between them. The CDR3 is 17 residues long. Here the CDR3 reads CASSFYSLGTLNTEAFF. Here the CDR3 DNA reads TGTGCCAGCAGCTTCTATTCTTTAGGGACATTGAACACTGAAGCTTTCTTT.

The chain links TRBV20-1 to TRBJ2-7; D remains unclear. V lost 6 bases to trimming and J lost 3 bases, with 9 bases between them. CDR1 is DFQATT and CDR2 is SNEGSKA in the germline V gene (reference sequence). The CDR3 is made up of 11 amino acids. DNA of the CDR3: TGCAGTGCCTACGGATTCTACGAGCAGTACTTC. This codes for CSAYGFYEQYF.

CDR3 residues: CSAGRESDTQYF. The DNA of the CDR3 is TGCAGTGCTGGACGGGAGTCAGATACGCAGTATTTT. The gene calls are TRBV20-1 and TRBJ2-3; tentative D call: TRBD2 (6 bases). Per the germline V gene, CDR1 is DFQATT and CDR2 is SNEGSKA (reference sequence). CDR3 length: 12 residues. Trimming cost V 5 bases and J 4 bases, with 10 bases left between them.

The CDR3 nucleotides read TGCAGTGCTAGGTCGACTAGCGGGGGGCCTTACAATGAGCAGTTCTTC. It is translated as CSARSTSGGPYNEQFF. The rearrangement uses TRBV20-1 and TRBJ2-1, with 13 bases that match TRBD2. The CDR3 is 16 residues long. Trimming cost V 3 bases and J 4 bases; bases outside gene matches: 6. Germline V gene data show CDR1 as DFQATT and CDR2 as SNEGSKA (reference sequence).

The chain is built from TRBV4-1 and TRBJ2-4; D gene unclear. V lost 1 base and J lost 7, with 11 bases in between. Looked up from germline, CDR1 is MGHRA and CDR2 is YSYEKL. The CDR3 has 14 amino acids. In nucleotides, the CDR3 is TGCGCCAGCAGCCAAGGAGGCTCCGGTAACATTCAGTACTTC. It yields the protein CASSQGGSGNIQYF.

This sequence joins TRBV7-8 and TRBJ2-5; D perhaps matches TRBD1 (6 bases). CDR1 SGHVS and CDR2 FQNEAQ come from the germline V gene. The CDR3 is 14 residues long. Trimming cost V 4 bases and J 4 bases, with 13 bases left between them. This CDR3 reads CASSSDRLVETQYF. DNA of the CDR3: TGTGCCAGCAGCTCGGACAGACTTGTAGAGACCCAGTACTTC.

Details on this clonotype: Germline is not matched at one junction end, which may reflect a read error. The gene calls are TRBV18 and TRBJ2-1, with a possible D match to TRBD2 (6 bases). Germline assignment: CDR1 KGHSH and CDR2 LQKENI. This CDR3 has 15 residues. DNA of the CDR3: TGTGCCAGCTCACCACCGACGGGGGTTTACAGTGAGCAGTTCTTC. It yields the protein CASSPPTGVYSEQFF.

The chain joins TRBV7-2 to TRBJ2-7; TRBD2 might be the D (7 bases). The germline V gene encodes CDR1 SGHTA and CDR2 FQGNSA. V dropped 6 bases and J dropped 3 bases, with 15 bases sitting between them. CDR3 length equals 14 residues. The CDR3 DNA is TGTGCCAGCAGAACAGTGGGGGGGCACTACGAGCAGTACTTC. Translation gives CASRTVGGHYEQYF. The full variable domain, rest sourced from reference TRBV7-2 and TRBJ2-7, is GAGVSQSPSNKVTEKGKDVELRCDPISGHTALYWYRQSLGQGLEFLIYFQGNSAPDKSGLPSDRFSAERTGGSVSTLTIQRTQQEDSAVYLCASRTVGGHYEQYFGPGTRLTVT.

V usage is TRBV4-1 and J usage is TRBJ2-1; TRBD1 or TRBD2 may be the D gene (5 bases each). This CDR3 spans 13 amino acids. CDR1 MGHRA and CDR2 YSYEKL come from the germline V gene. V lost 4 bases and J 8 bases, leaving 12 bases between the germline ends. The CDR3 sequence is CASSPGSLDEQFF. The CDR3, as DNA: TGCGCCAGCAGCCCAGGGAGTCTGGATGAGCAGTTCTTC.

This clonotype showed up just a few times. V usage is TRBV6-2 or TRBV6-3 and J usage is TRBJ2-5; 8 bases align to TRBD2. This CDR3 contains 19 residues. Germline V lookup: CDR1 MNHEY, CDR2 SVGEGT. The V segment lost 7 bases and the J segment 4 bases; nucleotides outside the gene matches: 23. The CDR3 DNA reads TGTGCCAGCAAGCCTAGGAATCGCACCGGGAGGGAGTTGCTAGAGACCCAGTACTTC. Its protein is CASKPRNRTGRELLETQYF.